The 6 T cell receptor beta chains given below trace back to one sample, sequenced in a study of T cell clonality in common variable immunodeficiency. Here immunoSEQ multiplex PCR was the method, and the copy in TCRdb shows in-frame clones only, minus some. The sample is made up of 50,000 to 70,000 clones, none counted only once. Sequencing input: peripheral blood mononuclear cells. The source of these receptors is a person aged 18 to 70 in good health.

In this sample, this clone turned up many times. The sequence runs out 3 residues before the end of the CDR3; the remainder is reconstructed from the germline J gene. This chain joins TRBV19 and TRBJ2-7, with 7 bases fitting TRBD1. With 5 bases clipped from V and 2 bases from J, the junction kept 6 bases outside the gene matches. This CDR3 comprises 14 residues. CDR1 is LNHDA, CDR2 SQIVND, per germline (reference sequence). CDR3 DNA, as far as it was read: TGTGCCAGTAGTTTCAGCGACAGGGCCTACGAG. It encodes CASSFSDRAYE. The whole CDR3 reads CASSFSDRAYEQYF. Full variable domain (rest looked up from reference TRBV19 and TRBJ2-7): DGGITQSPKYLFRKEGQNVTLSCEQNLNHDAMYWYRQDPGQGLRLIYYSQIVNDFQKGDIAEGYSVSREKKESFPLTVTSAQKNPTAFYLCASSFSDRAYEQYFGPGTRLTVT.

Remarks on this clone: The read comes to an end 3 residues before the CDR3 does, leaving the germline J gene to fill in the end. The chain couples TRBV30 to TRBJ1-1; D is unclear. Germline V gene data show CDR1 as GTSNPN and CDR2 as SVGIG (reference sequence). V lost 0 bases and J 3 bases, leaving 11 bases between the germline ends. This CDR3 comprises 14 residues. The CDR3 reads CAWSVGRRDTEAFF. The covered CDR3 bases are TGTGCCTGGAGTGTAGGCAGGAGGGACACTGAA.

In this sample, this clone turned up many times. The sequenced part of the CDR3 DNA is TGTGCCAGTTCGGTTGACAGGGGAGGCGGC. Translated, it gives CASSVDRGGG. The whole CDR3 sequence reads CASSVDRGGGYTF. This chain joins TRBV19 and TRBJ1-2, with 8 nucleotides matching TRBD1. The read terminates 3 residues ahead of where the CDR3 ends, so the germline J gene completes it. Germline-derived CDR1 and CDR2 are LNHDA and SQIVND (reference sequence). This CDR3 comprises 13 residues.

This clone was counted many times. From the germline J gene comes the end of the CDR3, since the read stops 3 residues before it. The rearrangement joins TRBV5-1 to TRBJ1-4, with D hard to call. The CDR3 spans 17 residues. V lost 0 bases, J lost 2 bases, and 14 bases lay in between. The germline gives CDR1 SGHRS, CDR2 YFSETQ. The DNA read from the CDR3 is TGCGCCAGCAGCTTGGATGCTGGGCGGGCCACTAATGAAAAA. The encoded protein is CASSLDAGRATNEK. The whole CDR3 sequence is CASSLDAGRATNEKLFF.

There are many counts of this clone. The read finishes 3 residues shy of the CDR3 end, and the germline J gene is used to complete it. The chain joins TRBV19 to TRBJ2-3, with D maybe TRBD2 (5 bases). The CDR3 runs to 16 residues. Trimming left V 6 bases short and J 2 bases short, with 18 bases between. Germline V gene data show CDR1 as LNHDA and CDR2 as SQIVND (reference sequence). The CDR3 spells CASRPPGKRTTDTQYF. The sequenced CDR3 bases are TGTGCCAGTAGACCGCCGGGAAAGCGGACCACAGATACG.

This clone has more than one count but fewer than ten. The read ends 3 residues early relative to the CDR3; the germline J gene fills the gap. V is TRBV6-2 or TRBV6-3 and J is TRBJ1-2, with D uncertain. CDR3 length: 16 amino acids. The V gene's germline CDR1 is MNHEY and CDR2 SVGEGT. The CDR3 sequence is CASSRPTWSGAYDYTF. CDR3 DNA (partial): TGTGCCAGCAGTCGTCCCACTTGGAGCGGAGCTTACGAC.